What follows are 18 T cell receptor beta chains derived from one specimen sequenced in a study of cytomegalovirus exposure and HLA in healthy donors. PCR amplification relied on 60 Vbeta primers (plus 13 Jbeta primers). The protocol was immunoSEQ multiplex PCR, while the TCRdb copy is restricted to in-frame clones and leaves out a portion. This sample yields some 150,000 clones, of which around 72% are seen a single time; roughly 14% belongs to the top ten. The sequenced material came from PBMCs. These receptors were taken from a human donor in good health.

The chain combines TRBV6-7 with TRBJ2-2, with TRBD2 matching over 7 bases. TRBV6-7 is an ORF for which the function is uncertain. This CDR3 has 17 residues. V trimming: 4 bases; J trimming: 4 bases; junction bases outside the gene matches: 12. The CDR3 sequence is CASSFPGWREFTGELFF. The DNA of the CDR3 is TGTGCCAGCAGTTTCCCGGGGTGGCGGGAGTTCACCGGGGAGCTGTTTTTT.

The table lists this clone with a few counts. The J gene is TRBJ2-1, the V gene TRBV5-4, with 11 bases that match TRBD1. Germline trimming cut 0 bases from V and 4 bases from J; bases unmatched to any gene: 6. There are 17 residues in the CDR3. The germline V gene encodes CDR1 SGHNT and CDR2 YYREEE (reference sequence). The chain's CDR3 is CASSLGTGGNYYNEQFF. CDR3 DNA sequence: TGTGCCAGCAGCTTGGGGACAGGGGGCAACTATTACAATGAGCAGTTCTTC.

The CDR3 region has the DNA TGTGCCAGCAGAAAACCGGGACAGGGAGTCTCGAACACTGAAGCTTTCTTT. This sequence encodes CASRKPGQGVSNTEAFF. The chain uses TRBV7-2 and TRBJ1-1, with 9 bases lining up with TRBD1. CDR1 is SGHTA, CDR2 FQGNSA, per germline. The trim removed 6 bases at V and 1 base at J, leaving 12 bases unmatched. The CDR3 covers 17 residues.

The gene calls are TRBV21-1 and TRBJ1-1; the D call TRBD1 from the table was never checked on the DNA. TRBV21-1 is a documented pseudogene. The CDR3 sequence is 12 residues long. The CDR3 protein is CASGTSNTEAFF. For the CDR3, the DNA is TGTGCCAGCGGGACATCGAACACTGAAGCTTTCTTT.

This clone was seen a single time. This chain links TRBV6-5 with TRBJ1-1; D not certain. Germline V CDR1 and CDR2: MNHEY, SVGAGI. The germline V and J ends were trimmed by 5 bases and 4 bases, with 11 bases remaining between them. The CDR3 runs to 13 residues. CDR3: CASSRWSGTEAFF. The CDR3 bases are TGTGCCAGCAGTCGCTGGTCGGGCACTGAAGCTTTCTTT.

In its sample, this clone was seen a few times. The chain uses TRBV6-6 and TRBJ1-2; no definite D call. The germline V and J ends were trimmed by 0 bases and 0 bases, with 5 bases remaining between them. This CDR3 has 14 amino acids. Germline assignment: CDR1 MNHNY and CDR2 SVGAGI (reference sequence). The CDR3 bases are TGTGCCAGCAGTTACTCGACTGCTAACTATGGCTACACCTTC. Amino acid sequence: CASSYSTANYGYTF.

The J gene is TRBJ2-3, the V gene TRBV4-1; unclear D gene. There are 14 residues in the CDR3. The germline CDR1 and CDR2 sequences are MGHRA and YSYEKL. V was cut by 2 bases and J by 11 bases, with 17 bases left in between. DNA for the CDR3: TGCGCCAGCAGCCAACCTACCGCGGATAGAAGGCAGTATTTT. Protein product: CASSQPTADRRQYF.

In its sample, this clone was seen a few times. The chain links TRBV5-1 to TRBJ2-5; D is perhaps TRBD2 (5 bases). The CDR3 contains 15 residues. Germline CDR1 and CDR2: SGHRS and YFSETQ. V lost 0 bases to trimming and J lost 5 bases, with 14 bases between them. The CDR3 protein is CASSLAGMGGETQYF. CDR3 nucleotides: TGCGCCAGCAGCTTGGCCGGGATGGGCGGGGAGACCCAGTACTTC.

The chain combines TRBV5-1 with TRBJ2-5; 9 nucleotides line up with TRBD1. Germline-derived CDR1 and CDR2 are SGHRS and YFSETQ. This CDR3 region has 15 residues. Germline trimming cut 4 bases from V and 2 bases from J; bases unmatched to any gene: 6. The CDR3 sequence is CASSRDRVGQETQYF. The CDR3 coding sequence is TGCGCCAGCAGCAGGGACAGGGTCGGGCAAGAGACCCAGTACTTC.

This rearrangement joins TRBV6-1 to TRBJ1-1; D might be TRBD1 (5 bases). Germline assignment: CDR1 MNHNS and CDR2 SASEGT. Trimming cost V 2 bases and J 10 bases, with 11 bases left between them. The CDR3 length is 12 residues. The CDR3 sequence: CASSERVGVAFF. The CDR3 DNA reads as TGTGCCAGCAGTGAACGTGTAGGGGTAGCTTTCTTT.

This clone has only a few counts. The chain combines TRBV5-4 with TRBJ1-5, with D possibly TRBD1 on 5 matching bases. The CDR3 is 12 amino acids. Germline lookup yields CDR1 SGHNT and CDR2 YYREEE (reference sequence). The ends were cut back, 4 bases at V and 7 bases at J, with 9 bases in the middle. CDR3: CASSPRGQPQHF. CDR3 coding DNA: TGTGCCAGCAGCCCAAGGGGACAGCCCCAGCATTTT.

The J gene is TRBJ1-2, the V gene TRBV7-9; D possibly corresponds to TRBD1 (5 bases). V was cut by 7 bases and J by 2 bases, with 8 bases left in between. This CDR3 region has 12 residues. Germline assignment: CDR1 SEHNR and CDR2 FQNEAQ (reference sequence). CDR3 nucleotides: TGTGCCAGCACCCAGGGAAACTATGGCTACACCTTC. It is translated as CASTQGNYGYTF. Looking up the rest from reference TRBV7-9 and TRBJ1-2 gives the full variable domain: DTGVSQNPRHKITKRGQNVTFRCDPISEHNRLYWYRQTLGQGPEFLTYFQNEAQLEKSRLLSDRFSAERPKGSFSTLEIQRTEQGDSAMYLCASTQGNYGYTFGSGTRLTVV.

The V call is TRBV2, the J call TRBJ2-7, with 10 nucleotides matching TRBD1. Trimming cost V 6 bases and J 6 bases; bases outside gene matches: 8. The CDR3 has 14 residues. CDR1 is SNHLY, CDR2 FYNNEI, per germline. In nucleotides, the CDR3 is TGTGCCAGCAGCCTAGCCGGGACAGGGGTCGAGCAGTACTTC. The encoded protein is CASSLAGTGVEQYF.

The CDR3 loop is CASSDGDRGPSYEQYF. CDR3 in DNA: TGTGCCAGCAGTGATGGCGACAGGGGGCCCTCCTACGAGCAGTACTTC. The chain couples TRBV6-1 to TRBJ2-7; 10 positions match TRBD1. The germline V gene encodes CDR1 MNHNS and CDR2 SASEGT. V lost 3 bases, J lost 0 bases, and 5 bases stayed unmatched. This CDR3 is 16 amino acids long.

The genes are TRBV10-1 and TRBJ2-2, with D possibly matching TRBD2 (7 bases). Trimming cost V 0 bases and J 3 bases, with 11 bases left between them. CDR3 length: 16 amino acids. Looked up from germline, CDR1 is WNHNN and CDR2 is SYGVQD (reference sequence). The CDR3 DNA sequence: TGCGCCAGCAGTGAGTCGAAGGGGGGGTACACCGGGGAGCTGTTTTTT. It codes for CASSESKGGYTGELFF.

The V and J genes are TRBV5-4 and TRBJ1-2; D not resolved. The CDR3 spans 11 residues. The germline V gene has CDR1 SGHNT and CDR2 YYREEE (reference sequence). The ends were cut back, 10 bases at V and 7 bases at J, with 14 bases in the middle. CDR3 nucleotide sequence: TGTGCCGTACGTTTAAGAGGTGGCTACACCTTC. Protein sequence: CAVRLRGGYTF.

This clone turned up a few times. The chain recombines TRBV28 with TRBJ1-5; 9 bases are shared with TRBD1. This CDR3 is built from 14 residues. The germline CDR1 and CDR2 sequences are MDHEN and SYDVKM. The V and J ends lost 9 bases and 3 bases, in that order; junction bases with no gene match: 6. The CDR3 DNA is TGTGCCAGTGGGACAGGGTCATTCAATCAGCCCCAGCATTTT. This gives the protein CASGTGSFNQPQHF. Combining the CDR3 with reference TRBV28 and TRBJ1-5 gives the whole variable domain DVKVTQSSRYLVKRTGEKVFLECVQDMDHENMFWYRQDPGLGLRLIYFSYDVKMKEKGDIPEGYSVSREKKERFSLILESASTNQTSMYLCASGTGSFNQPQHFGDGTRLSIL.

The J gene is TRBJ2-7, the V gene TRBV5-1; 7 bases map to TRBD2. The germline CDR1 and CDR2 sequences are SGHRS and YFSETQ. The junction had 8 bases not matched to a gene; V was cut back by 2 bases and J by 3 bases. The CDR3 consists of 15 residues. The CDR3 DNA reads as TGCGCCAGCAGCTTTGTGGTAGCGGGTCTCTACGAGCAGTACTTC. Translated: CASSFVVAGLYEQYF. The whole variable domain, filled in from reference TRBV5-1 and TRBJ2-7, reads KAGVTQTPRYLIKTRGQQVTLSCSPISGHRSVSWYQQTPGQGLQFLFEYFSETQRNKGNFPGRFSGRQFSNSRSEMNVSTLELGDSALYLCASSFVVAGLYEQYFGPGTRLTVT.